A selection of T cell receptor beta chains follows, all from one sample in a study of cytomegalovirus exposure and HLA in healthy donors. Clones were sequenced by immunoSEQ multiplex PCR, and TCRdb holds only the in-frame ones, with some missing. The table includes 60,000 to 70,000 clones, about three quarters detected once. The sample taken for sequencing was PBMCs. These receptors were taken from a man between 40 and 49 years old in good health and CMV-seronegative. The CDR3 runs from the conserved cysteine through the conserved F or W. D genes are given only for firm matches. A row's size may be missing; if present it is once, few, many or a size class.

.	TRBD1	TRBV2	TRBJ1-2	CASSLTGDYGYTF	TGTGCCAGCAGTCTGACAGGGGACTATGGCTACACCTTC
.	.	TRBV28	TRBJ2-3	CASKPGAGDTQYF	TGTGCCAGCAAGCCAGGGGCGGGAGATACGCAGTATTTT
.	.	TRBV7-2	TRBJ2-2	CASSLRSGELFF	TGTGCCAGCAGCTTAAGGAGCGGGGAGCTGTTTTTT
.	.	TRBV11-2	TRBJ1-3	CASSLDQGLGNTIYF	TGTGCCAGCAGCTTAGACCAGGGACTTGGAAACACCATATATTTT
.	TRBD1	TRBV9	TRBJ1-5	CASSVGPGGPGQPQHF	TGTGCCAGCAGCGTAGGCCCAGGGGGCCCCGGTCAGCCCCAGCATTTT
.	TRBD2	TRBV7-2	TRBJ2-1	CASSLAPILAGAGNEQFF	TGTGCCAGCAGCTTAGCCCCGATACTAGCGGGGGCGGGTAATGAGCAGTTCTTC
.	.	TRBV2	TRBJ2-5	CASSRQAPMETQYF	TGTGCCAGCAGTAGACAAGCACCAATGGAGACCCAGTACTTC
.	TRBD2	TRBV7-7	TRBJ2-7	CASSPLGLAGGHEQYF	TGTGCCAGCAGCCCCCTCGGACTAGCGGGGGGTCACGAGCAGTACTTC
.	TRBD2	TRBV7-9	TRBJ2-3	CASSLVAGGTDTQYF	TGTGCCAGCAGCCTTGTCGCGGGAGGCACAGATACGCAGTATTTT
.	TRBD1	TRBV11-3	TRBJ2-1	CASSLRQGAFNEQFF	TGTGCCAGCAGCCTTCGACAGGGGGCGTTCAATGAGCAGTTCTTC
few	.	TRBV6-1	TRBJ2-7	CASSIQGFVNEQYF	TGTGCCAGCAGTATACAGGGATTCGTGAACGAGCAGTACTTC
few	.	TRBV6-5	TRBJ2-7	CASSPRGYEQYF	TGTGCCAGCAGTCCCCGGGGTTACGAGCAGTACTTC
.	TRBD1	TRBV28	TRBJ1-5	CASSFGDSVFNQPQHF	TGTGCCAGCAGTTTCGGGGACAGCGTCTTCAATCAGCCCCAGCATTTT
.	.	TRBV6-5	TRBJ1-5	CASSSTVTPGQPQHF	TGTGCCAGCAGTTCGACAGTGACTCCCGGGCAGCCCCAGCATTTT
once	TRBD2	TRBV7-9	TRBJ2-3	CASSKEGLAVTDTQYF	TGTGCCAGCAGCAAAGAGGGACTAGCGGTCACAGATACGCAGTATTTT
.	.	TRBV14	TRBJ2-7	CASSQDLNREQYF	TGTGCCAGCAGCCAAGATCTCAATCGGGAGCAGTACTTC
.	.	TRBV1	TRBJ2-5	CTSSQLTSGGCVETQYF	TGCACCAGCAGCCAACTGACTAGCGGGGGGTGTGTAGAGACCCAGTACTTC
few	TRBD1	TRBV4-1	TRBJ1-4	CASSPLGQGEKLFF	TGCGCCAGCAGCCCCCTCGGACAGGGGGAAAAACTGTTTTTT
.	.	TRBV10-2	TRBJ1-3	CASIGTFRLGNTIYF	TGCGCCAGCATCGGGACTTTCCGGCTGGGAAACACCATATATTTT
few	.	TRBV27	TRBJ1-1	CASSLIQGSRAFF	TGTGCCAGCAGTTTAATCCAGGGATCCCGAGCTTTCTTT
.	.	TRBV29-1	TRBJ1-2	CSVSTSYGYTF	TGCAGCGTCTCTACCTCCTATGGCTACACCTTC
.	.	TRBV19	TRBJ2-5	CASSNLAGQQETQYF	TGTGCCAGTAGTAATCTGGCAGGGCAACAAGAGACCCAGTACTTC
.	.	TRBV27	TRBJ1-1	CASATGTTNTEAFF	TGTGCCAGCGCAACCGGGACAACCAACACTGAAGCTTTCTTT
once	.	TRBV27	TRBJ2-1	CASSLYRLEHNEQFF	TGTGCCAGCAGTTTATACAGGCTTGAACACAATGAGCAGTTCTTC
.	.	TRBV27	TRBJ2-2	CASSSFTGELFF	TGTGCCAGCAGTTCATTCACCGGGGAGCTGTTTTTT
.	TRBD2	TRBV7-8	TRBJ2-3	CASSSSGGTQYF	TGTGCCAGCAGCTCGAGCGGGGGAACGCAGTATTTT
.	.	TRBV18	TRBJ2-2	CASSPPVRAGELFF	TGTGCCAGCTCACCACCGGTTCGAGCCGGGGAGCTGTTTTTT
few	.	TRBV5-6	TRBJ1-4	CASSSVGRDEKLFF	TGTGCCAGCAGCTCGGTGGGGAGGGATGAAAAACTGTTTTTT
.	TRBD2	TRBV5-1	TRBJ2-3	CASSLFPTSGGSTDTQYF	TGCGCCAGCAGCTTGTTCCCGACTAGCGGGGGGAGCACAGATACGCAGTATTTT
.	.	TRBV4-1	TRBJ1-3	CASSQGPQGSGNTIYF	TGCGCCAGCAGCCAAGGGCCCCAGGGGTCTGGAAACACCATATATTTT
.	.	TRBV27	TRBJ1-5	CASSPLGPNQPQHF	TGTGCCAGCAGTCCTCTCGGTCCAAATCAGCCCCAGCATTTT
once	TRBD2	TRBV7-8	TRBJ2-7	CASSSGLDSYEQYF	TGTGCCAGCAGCTCGGGACTAGACTCCTACGAGCAGTACTTC
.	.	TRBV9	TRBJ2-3	CASSDGEFGTDTQYF	TGTGCCAGCAGCGATGGGGAGTTTGGCACAGATACGCAGTATTTT
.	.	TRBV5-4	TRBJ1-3	CASSTGGVHGNTIYF	TGTGCCAGCAGTACCGGGGGAGTTCACGGAAACACCATATATTTT
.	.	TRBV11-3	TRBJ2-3	CASSLGGSDADTQYF	TGTGCCAGCAGCTTAGGAGGGTCCGACGCAGATACGCAGTATTTT
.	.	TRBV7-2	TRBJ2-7	CASSFPPSYEQYF	TGTGCCAGCAGCTTTCCCCCCTCCTACGAGCAGTACTTC
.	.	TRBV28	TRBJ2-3	CASSSDSTTDTQYF	TGTGCCAGCAGTTCGGACAGTACCACAGATACGCAGTATTTT
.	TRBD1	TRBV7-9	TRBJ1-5	CASSRQITGDRRNQPQHF	TGTGCCAGCAGCCGCCAAATTACCGGGGACAGGAGAAATCAGCCCCAGCATTTT
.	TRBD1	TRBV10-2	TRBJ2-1	CASRDRGRGFYNEQFF	TGCGCCAGCAGGGACAGGGGCCGGGGCTTCTACAATGAGCAGTTCTTC
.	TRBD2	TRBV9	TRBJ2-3	CASSPGLAVTDTQYF	TGTGCCAGCAGCCCTGGACTAGCGGTCACAGATACGCAGTATTTT
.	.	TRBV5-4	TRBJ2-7	CASSSRVSYEQYF	TGTGCCAGCAGTTCGCGAGTCTCCTACGAGCAGTACTTC
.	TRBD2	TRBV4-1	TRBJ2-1	CASSRPLAGGLNEQFF	TGCGCCAGCAGCCGACCACTAGCGGGGGGCCTCAATGAGCAGTTCTTC
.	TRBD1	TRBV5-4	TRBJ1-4	CASSQRQGPTVGEKLFF	TGCGCCAGCAGCCAGCGACAGGGCCCCACCGTGGGTGAAAAACTGTTTTTT
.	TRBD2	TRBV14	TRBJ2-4	CASSQDSGVDIQYF	TGTGCCAGCAGCCAAGATAGCGGGGTTGACATTCAGTACTTC
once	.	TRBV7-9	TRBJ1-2	CASTTRQGNGYTF	TGTGCCAGCACCACCAGGCAGGGGAATGGCTACACCTTC
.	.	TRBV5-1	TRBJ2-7	CASSLVPREMAYEQYF	TGCGCCAGCAGCTTGGTGCCCCGGGAGATGGCCTACGAGCAGTACTTC